Listed here is a single T cell receptor (beta chain). This CDR3 is built from 16 residues. The V gene end was trimmed by 0 bases and the J gene end by 8 bases; junction bases not matched to a gene: 7. Germline values: CDR1 LGHDT, CDR2 YNNKEL (reference sequence). Per the original methods: Quantification of nucleated cells was approximated via reference gene primer amplification. TCRdb's copy holds only in-frame clones and misses some; the assay was immunoSEQ multiplex PCR. V, J and clone size are those of that table, while D and trimming were read from the DNA. The sample carries tens of thousands of clones, about 89% recorded once. These data are taken from a study of blood T cell repertoires in COVID-19.

The V call is TRBV3-1 (or the pseudogene TRBV3-2), the J call TRBJ2-1, with 10 bases identical to TRBD2. The TCR comes from a man in his sixties with COVID-19, enrolled during active disease. Material: peripheral blood. The CDR3 DNA is TGTGCCAGCAGCCAAGATAGGCTAGCGGGGGCCGATGAGCAGTTCTTC. This gives the protein CASSQDRLAGADEQFF.